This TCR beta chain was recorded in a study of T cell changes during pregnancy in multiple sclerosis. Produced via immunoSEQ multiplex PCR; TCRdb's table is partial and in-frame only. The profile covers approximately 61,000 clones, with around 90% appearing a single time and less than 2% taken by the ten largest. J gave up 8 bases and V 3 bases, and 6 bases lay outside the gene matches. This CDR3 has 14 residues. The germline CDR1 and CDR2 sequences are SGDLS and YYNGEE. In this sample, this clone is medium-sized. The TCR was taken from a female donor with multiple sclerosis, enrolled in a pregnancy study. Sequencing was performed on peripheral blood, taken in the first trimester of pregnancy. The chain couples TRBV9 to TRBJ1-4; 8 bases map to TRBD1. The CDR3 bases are TGTGCCAGCAGCGCCAGGACAGGGAACGAAAAACTGTTTTTT. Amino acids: CASSARTGNEKLFF.